Listed here are 10 T cell receptor beta chains from one sample, sequenced in a study of monozygotic twins with cystic fibrosis. Profiled with immunoSEQ multiplex PCR; TCRdb holds only in-frame clones, not every one. The sample shows 34,000 or so clones, just over 90% of them seen only once. Input material: blood. The receptors come from a boy younger than 10 with cystic fibrosis.

The chain employs TRBV2 and TRBJ2-1; tentatively, D is TRBD1 (5 bases). Trimming took off 1 base at V and 11 bases at J, with 12 bases between the two ends. This CDR3 comprises 13 residues. Germline V gives CDR1 SNHLY, CDR2 FYNNEI. The CDR3 reads CASSEVGRGQQFF. DNA for the CDR3: TGTGCCAGCAGTGAAGTGGGAAGGGGTCAGCAGTTCTTC.

The chain joins TRBV7-9 to TRBJ1-2, with TRBD1 matching over 10 bases. This CDR3 spans 15 amino acids. The germline CDR1 and CDR2 sequences are SEHNR and FQNEAQ (reference sequence). The junction had 5 bases not matched to a gene; V was cut back by 5 bases and J by 2 bases. The CDR3 sequence: CASSPETGGNYGYTF. CDR3 DNA: TGTGCCAGCAGCCCTGAGACAGGGGGCAACTATGGCTACACCTTC.

This chain joins TRBV7-9 and TRBJ2-7; the match to TRBD1 covers 9 bases. V was clipped by 5 bases and J by 2 bases; unmatched bases: 7. Germline assignment: CDR1 SEHNR and CDR2 FQNEAQ (reference sequence). The CDR3 covers 15 residues. The CDR3 reads CASSRTTGGTYEQYF. The CDR3 DNA follows: TGTGCCAGCAGCCGAACTACAGGGGGCACCTACGAGCAGTACTTC.

V is TRBV7-9 and J is TRBJ2-5, with D uncertain. V dropped 5 bases and J dropped 5 bases, with 15 bases sitting between them. There are 14 residues in the CDR3. Germline loops: CDR1 SEHNR, CDR2 FQNEAQ (reference sequence). In DNA, the CDR3 is TGTGCCAGCAGCCCCCCCACAGCATTGGAGACCCAGTACTTC. Its translation: CASSPPTALETQYF.

This clone appeared a few times. The J gene is TRBJ2-3, the V gene TRBV6-4, with D unresolved. V shed 10 bases and J shed 5 bases, with 22 bases lying between them. The CDR3 loop spans 15 amino acids. CDR1 and CDR2 from the germline V gene are MRHNA and SNTAGT. CDR3: CATSYLNRKIDTQYF. DNA for the CDR3: TGTGCCACCTCCTATCTGAACAGAAAGATAGATACGCAGTATTTT.

V and J are TRBV7-9 and TRBJ2-5; D perhaps matches TRBD1 (6 bases). CDR3 length: 15 amino acids. CDR1 is SEHNR and CDR2 is FQNEAQ in the germline V gene (reference sequence). V gave up 7 bases and J gave up 4 bases, with 19 bases separating them. The CDR3 sequence is CASNRQAGVGETQYF. For the CDR3, the DNA is TGTGCCAGCAACAGACAGGCAGGGGTCGGAGAGACCCAGTACTTC. The whole variable domain, filled in from reference TRBV7-9 and TRBJ2-5, reads DTGVSQNPRHKITKRGQNVTFRCDPISEHNRLYWYRQTLGQGPEFLTYFQNEAQLEKSRLLSDRFSAERPKGSFSTLEIQRTEQGDSAMYLCASNRQAGVGETQYFGPGTRLLVL.

The chain carries TRBV7-9 and TRBJ1-2; no definite D call. V was clipped by 5 bases and J by 3 bases, with 10 bases between them. Germline V gene data show CDR1 as SEHNR and CDR2 as FQNEAQ (reference sequence). The CDR3 is made up of 13 amino acids. CDR3 loop: CASSPARDYGYTF. The CDR3 bases are TGTGCCAGCAGCCCTGCCCGGGACTATGGCTACACCTTC. The variable domain in full, completed from reference TRBV7-9 and TRBJ1-2, reads DTGVSQNPRHKITKRGQNVTFRCDPISEHNRLYWYRQTLGQGPEFLTYFQNEAQLEKSRLLSDRFSAERPKGSFSTLEIQRTEQGDSAMYLCASSPARDYGYTFGSGTRLTVV.

V and J are TRBV18 and TRBJ1-5; D unresolved. Trimming took off 1 base at V and 0 bases at J, with 1 base between the two ends. The CDR3 extends over 13 amino acids. Germline assignment: CDR1 KGHSH and CDR2 LQKENI. CDR3 nucleotide sequence: TGTGCCAGCTCACCACATAGCAATCAGCCCCAGCATTTT. Amino acids: CASSPHSNQPQHF.

For this clone: One end of the junction does not line up with germline, which may come from a read error. The J gene is TRBJ1-6, the V gene TRBV11-3; D is uncertain. The CDR3 is 12 amino acids. In germline, CDR1 is SGHNT, CDR2 YENEEA. CDR3 protein: CASSLPRMKVTF. The CDR3 DNA follows: TGTGCCAGCAGCTTACCCCGCATGAAGGTCACCTTT.

J is TRBJ1-6 and V is TRBV5-1; D is possibly TRBD1 (5 bases). This CDR3 has 15 amino acids. Trimming cost V 5 bases and J 4 bases, with 13 bases left between them. The germline CDR1 and CDR2 sequences are SGHRS and YFSETQ. The CDR3 sequence is CASSEGRGYNSPLHF. DNA of the CDR3: TGCGCCAGCAGTGAGGGGAGAGGGTATAATTCACCCCTCCACTTT.